This T cell receptor (beta chain) was captured by sequencing in a study of early T cells in non-severe SARS-CoV-2 infection. Overall study: The study sequenced bulk RNA from unsorted whole blood, with chains unpaired. Whole-study findings and limits: VDJdb-based matching was biased toward anti-spike CD8 responses and missed private and CD4 specificities.

V gave up 1 base and J gave up 1 base; unmatched junction bases: 0. The CDR3 extends over 14 amino acids. Per the germline V gene, CDR1 is DFQATT and CDR2 is SNEGSKA (reference sequence). This clonotype came up many times. Antigen specificity is unknown. Separate cDNA molecules each had unique molecular identifiers attached to them. TCRdb fed the 5' RACE reads into MiXCR, producing one record per CDR3 protein. The sample lists over 50,000 distinct CDR3 sequences; 10% to 15% were seen once. The specimen sequenced was whole blood. The sequence was collected from an adult who was a healthcare worker with PCR-confirmed SARS-CoV-2 infection or an uninfected control (not recorded which). The J gene is TRBJ2-3, the V gene TRBV20-1; 9 bases align to TRBD2. Written as DNA, the CDR3 is TGCAGTGCTAGAGGGACTAGCGGCACAGATACGCAGTATTTT. Translation: CSARGTSGTDTQYF.